The next 25 T cell receptor beta chains were all read from a single sample in a study of Tregs in tolerant kidney transplant recipients. Sequencing was performed with immunoSEQ multiplex PCR; in TCRdb, only in-frame clones are kept and a portion is missing. This table lists about 52,000 clones. The sample here was CD4+ T cells from blood, taken before the transplant. These receptors came from a human donor who received a combined kidney and bone marrow transplant.

Concerning this clone itself: Read sequence stops 3 residues before the CDR3 end, and the germline J gene provides the missing end. The chain recombines TRBV10-3 with TRBJ2-5, with TRBD2 as a possible D gene (5 bases). V was clipped by 6 bases and J by 2 bases, with 13 bases between them. CDR1 and CDR2 (germline): ENHRY, SYGVKD. The CDR3 contains 14 residues. The CDR3 loop reads CAISAGRGQETQYF. The DNA read from the CDR3 is TGTGCCATCAGCGCTGGCCGGGGACAAGAGACC.

Of note for this clone: Read sequence stops 3 residues before the CDR3 end, and the germline J gene provides the missing end. The chain links TRBV6-2 or TRBV6-3 to TRBJ2-7, with TRBD1 as a possible D gene (6 bases). CDR3 length: 13 residues. Germline assignment: CDR1 MNHEY and CDR2 SVGEGT. The germline V and J ends were trimmed by 7 bases and 0 bases, with 10 bases remaining between them. The CDR3 sequence: CASNYRVSYEQYF. CDR3 DNA (partial): TGTGCCAGCAACTACAGGGTCTCCTACGAG.

The CDR3 bases that were read are TGTGCCAGTGAACACAGGGGCGATCAGCCC. Amino acids: CASEHRGDQP. The whole CDR3 reads CASEHRGDQPQHF. The genes are TRBV19 and TRBJ1-5; TRBD1 matches at 7 bases. Read sequence stops 3 residues before the CDR3 end, and the germline J gene provides the missing end. J gave up 5 bases and V 8 bases, and 6 bases lay outside the gene matches. CDR3 size: 13 residues. Per the germline V gene, CDR1 is LNHDA and CDR2 is SQIVND (reference sequence).

Points on this clone: The read ends 3 residues before the CDR3 terminus; that terminus is restored from the germline J gene. The rearrangement joins TRBV11-2 to TRBJ2-4; unclear D gene. CDR1 SGHAT and CDR2 FQNNGV come from the germline V gene. V was trimmed by 0 bases and J by 8 bases, leaving 5 bases between them. The CDR3 has 12 amino acids. The sequenced CDR3 bases are TGTGCCAGCAGCTTAGATCCGGACATT. Its translation is CASSLDPDI. The CDR3 in its entirety is CASSLDPDIQYF.

Concerning this clone itself: The read stops 3 residues short of the end of the CDR3; the missing end is completed from the germline J gene. The genes are TRBV6-2 or TRBV6-3 and TRBJ2-4, with a possible D match to TRBD1 (7 bases). The CDR3 extends over 17 amino acids. V gave up 2 bases and J gave up 0 bases, with 14 bases separating them. Germline V gene lookup returns CDR1 MNHEY and CDR2 SVGEGT. CDR3 bases read: TGTGCCAGCAGTTACCCCTACAGGGGACTAGCCAAAAACATT. This gives the protein CASSYPYRGLAKNI. The whole CDR3 protein reads CASSYPYRGLAKNIQYF.

Notes on this clone: The CDR3 end falls 3 residues outside the read, so it is completed with the germline J gene. The chain employs TRBV5-1 and TRBJ2-3; TRBD1 matches at 9 bases. This CDR3 region has 14 residues. Germline assignment: CDR1 SGHRS and CDR2 YFSETQ. Trimming at V came to 8 bases and at J to 5 bases, leaving 9 bases not matched to a gene. CDR3 DNA, as far as it was read: TGCGCCAGGAGCCTGGGACAGGGTGAAGATACG. It encodes CARSLGQGEDT. The entire CDR3 protein is CARSLGQGEDTQYF.

Points on this clone: The read finishes 3 residues shy of the CDR3 end, and the germline J gene is used to complete it. The chain joins TRBV10-1 to TRBJ2-3, with D perhaps matching TRBD2 (6 bases). Trimming cost V 8 bases and J 6 bases, with 9 bases left between them. Germline CDR1 reads WNHNN; CDR2 reads SYGVQD (reference sequence). CDR3 length: 11 amino acids. The chain's CDR3 is CASGGEDTQYF. CDR3 DNA (partial): TGCGCCAGCGGCGGGGAGGATACG.

About this clone: Read coverage stops 3 residues before the CDR3 terminus; the germline J gene supplies the remainder. The chain is built from TRBV11-2 and TRBJ1-4, with D unclear. V gave up 1 base and J gave up 8 bases, with 8 bases separating them. This CDR3 is built from 13 residues. Germline-derived CDR1 and CDR2 are SGHAT and FQNNGV. The CDR3 bases that were read are TGTGCCAGCAGCTTAGGACACGGAGAAAAA. Translated: CASSLGHGEK. The complete CDR3 sequence is CASSLGHGEKLFF. Full variable domain (remainder filled in from reference TRBV11-2 and TRBJ1-4): EAGVAQSPRYKIIEKRQSVAFWCNPISGHATLYWYQQILGQGPKLLIQFQNNGVVDDSQLPKDRFSAERLKGVDSTLKIQPAKLEDSAVYLCASSLGHGEKLFFGSGTQLSVL.

As to this clone: The DNA ends 3 residues before the CDR3 does, and the rest of the CDR3 is filled in from the germline J gene. The chain combines TRBV18 with TRBJ1-1; 8 bases agree with TRBD1. Germline values: CDR1 KGHSH, CDR2 LQKENI. There are 16 residues in the CDR3. V trimming: 1 base; J trimming: 5 bases; junction bases outside the gene matches: 9. The covered CDR3 bases are TGTGCCAGCTCACCACGGGCAGGGGGCTTGGTTACTGAA. Its protein product is CASSPRAGGLVTE. The full CDR3 reads CASSPRAGGLVTEAFF.

Points on this clone: Read sequence stops 3 residues before the CDR3 end, and the germline J gene provides the missing end. The J gene is TRBJ2-6, the V gene TRBV11-2, with a weak D call TRBD1 (7 bases). Germline values: CDR1 SGHAT, CDR2 FQNNGV. CDR3 length: 15 amino acids. Trimming removed 5 bases at V and 6 bases at J, with 14 bases between. The CDR3 here is CASSPSGGKANVLTF. The CDR3 bases that were read are TGTGCCAGCAGCCCTTCAGGGGGGAAGGCCAACGTC.

In regard to this clone: The read halts 3 residues ahead of the CDR3 end, with the missing end drawn from the germline J gene. This chain links TRBV19 with TRBJ2-1, with TRBD1 as a possible D gene (5 bases). Trimming removed 2 bases at V and 7 bases at J, with 15 bases between. CDR3 length equals 15 residues. Germline assignment: CDR1 LNHDA and CDR2 SQIVND (reference sequence). The CDR3 is CASSISLGALNEQFF. CDR3 DNA, as far as it was read: TGTGCCAGTAGTATATCCCTTGGGGCTTTAAATGAG.

Regarding this clone: Sequencing ends 3 residues short of the CDR3 end; the germline J gene provides the rest. The genes are TRBV19 and TRBJ1-6; 7 nucleotides match TRBD1. V lost 11 bases to trimming and J lost 9 bases; unmatched junction nucleotides: 10. Germline CDR1 is LNHDA and CDR2 is SQIVND (reference sequence). This CDR3 is built from 13 residues. Incomplete CDR3 DNA: TGTGCCGCCCGAGGACAGGCGGTTTCACCC. This gives the protein CAARGQAVSP. The full CDR3 reads CAARGQAVSPLHF.

In regard to this clone: The observed sequence ends 3 residues before the CDR3 terminus, with the missing tail filled in from the germline J gene. This chain links TRBV5-1 with TRBJ1-1, with TRBD1 matching 7 bases. V was pared by 2 bases and J by 1 base, with 2 bases of the junction left unmatched. Germline assignment: CDR1 SGHRS and CDR2 YFSETQ. The CDR3 length is 14 residues. CDR3 in amino acids: CASSLRTGNTEAFF. Partial CDR3 DNA: TGCGCCAGCAGCTTAAGGACAGGGAACACTGAA.

In the case of this clone: The read gets to within 3 residues of the CDR3 end, and the germline J gene fills in the rest. The chain combines TRBV5-4 with TRBJ2-3; TRBD1 matches at 7 bases. This CDR3 has 14 amino acids. After removal of 4 bases from V and 2 bases from J, the junction contained 4 bases not matched to a gene. Germline values: CDR1 SGHNT, CDR2 YYREEE (reference sequence). This chain's CDR3 is CASSLGQNTDTQYF. CDR3 DNA (partial): TGTGCCAGCAGCCTGGGACAGAACACAGATACG.

A remark on this clone: The read falls 3 residues short of the CDR3 end, and the missing part is taken from the germline J gene. This sequence joins TRBV2 and TRBJ2-5; TRBD2 is a possible D gene (6 bases). The CDR3 runs to 14 residues. Trimming cost V 6 bases and J 7 bases, with 18 bases left between them. Germline V gene lookup returns CDR1 SNHLY and CDR2 FYNNEI. The CDR3 bases that were read are TGTGCCAGCAGACCAACGACACACGGGGGGACC. It encodes CASRPTTHGGT. The whole CDR3 sequence reads CASRPTTHGGTQYF.

About this clone: The read halts 3 residues ahead of the CDR3 end, with the missing end drawn from the germline J gene. The chain has TRBV18 and TRBJ2-7, with D possibly matching TRBD2 (6 bases). CDR1 KGHSH and CDR2 LQKENI come from the germline V gene. There are 15 residues in the CDR3. The germline V and J ends were trimmed by 6 bases and 3 bases, with 18 bases remaining between them. The CDR3 DNA, read in part, is TGTGCCAGCTCTAGAGAGTTACTAGCCGACTACGAG. Amino acid sequence: CASSRELLADYE. The entire CDR3 protein is CASSRELLADYEQYF.

Concerning this clone: Sequencing ends 3 residues short of the CDR3 end; the germline J gene provides the rest. The gene calls are TRBV5-1 and TRBJ1-1; the match to TRBD1 covers 8 bases. Losses at the gene ends were 4 bases for V and 0 bases for J; bases not matched to a gene: 8. This CDR3 has 16 residues. Germline lookup yields CDR1 SGHRS and CDR2 YFSETQ. CDR3 in amino acids: CASSQEPGGLNTEAFF. The CDR3 bases that were read are TGCGCCAGCAGCCAGGAACCAGGGGGCCTGAACACTGAA.

Concerning this clone itself: The read terminates 3 residues ahead of where the CDR3 ends, so the germline J gene completes it. This chain connects TRBV6-1 to TRBJ1-2; D unresolved. The germline V and J ends were trimmed by 0 bases and 4 bases, with 12 bases remaining between them. CDR1 and CDR2 (germline): MNHNS, SASEGT. The CDR3 runs to 15 residues. CDR3 bases read: TGTGCCAGCAGTGAAGCGGGCGTCGGCCTCTATGGC. It is translated as CASSEAGVGLYG. From start to end, the CDR3 is CASSEAGVGLYGYTF.

On this clone itself: The read ends 3 residues before the CDR3 terminus; that terminus is restored from the germline J gene. The chain uses TRBV30 and TRBJ1-4; D call uncertain. The CDR3 has 13 residues. Germline V gene lookup returns CDR1 GTSNPN and CDR2 SVGIG (reference sequence). The germline V and J ends were trimmed by 0 bases and 8 bases, with 10 bases remaining between them. Incomplete CDR3 DNA: TGTGCCTGGAGTGTTGACCCGGGGGAAAAA. The encoded protein is CAWSVDPGEK. The whole CDR3 is CAWSVDPGEKLFF.

Concerning this clone itself: The read stops 3 residues short of the end of the CDR3; the missing end is completed from the germline J gene. The chain is built from TRBV19 and TRBJ2-5; the match to TRBD2 covers 12 bases. The germline V gene has CDR1 LNHDA and CDR2 SQIVND (reference sequence). CDR3 length: 18 residues. The V gene end was trimmed by 6 bases and the J gene end by 4 bases; junction bases not matched to a gene: 15. The CDR3 region is CASSNVWMASGRVETQYF. CDR3 bases read: TGTGCCAGTAGCAACGTATGGATGGCTAGCGGGAGGGTAGAGACC.

Comment on this clone: The sequenced fragment ends 3 residues before the CDR3 boundary, so the rest is inferred from the germline J gene. The V gene is TRBV18, the J gene TRBJ1-1; TRBD1 aligns across 11 bases. The length of the CDR3 is 15 residues. Looked up from germline, CDR1 is KGHSH and CDR2 is LQKENI. V was pared by 3 bases and J by 4 bases, with 4 bases of the junction left unmatched. This CDR3 is CASSPGTGGSTEAFF. CDR3 DNA, as far as it was read: TGTGCCAGCTCACCCGGGACAGGGGGGAGCACTGAA.

Comments on this clone: The read finishes 3 residues shy of the CDR3 end, and the germline J gene is used to complete it. V usage is TRBV19 and J usage is TRBJ1-6, with TRBD1 matching 7 bases. This CDR3 has 13 residues. The V segment lost 3 bases and the J segment 11 bases; nucleotides outside the gene matches: 4. The germline CDR1 and CDR2 sequences are LNHDA and SQIVND (reference sequence). The CDR3 DNA, read in part, is TGTGCCAGTAGTATCCCCACAGGGGCACCC. Translation: CASSIPTGAP. The whole CDR3 protein reads CASSIPTGAPLHF.

About this clone: The read ends 3 residues early relative to the CDR3; the germline J gene fills the gap. This chain uses TRBV20-1 with TRBJ2-6; 8 bases are a match to TRBD2. With 3 bases clipped from V and 1 base from J, the junction kept 5 bases outside the gene matches. Per germline, CDR1 DFQATT and CDR2 SNEGSKA (reference sequence). The CDR3 loop spans 16 amino acids. The CDR3 bases that were read are TGCAGTGCTAGTCCCAGCGGGGGTTCTGGGGCCAACGTC. Its protein product is CSASPSGGSGANV. The entire CDR3 protein is CSASPSGGSGANVLTF.

Worth noting for this clone: From the germline J gene comes the end of the CDR3, since the read stops 3 residues before it. The gene calls are TRBV20-1 and TRBJ2-2; maybe TRBD1 (5 bases). Trimming stripped 1 base from V and 4 bases from J, with 7 bases between. This CDR3 is 13 amino acids long. The V gene's germline CDR1 is DFQATT and CDR2 SNEGSKA (reference sequence). CDR3 bases read: TGCAGTGCTAGAGGTCAGGGCACCGGGGAG. Its translation is CSARGQGTGE. The complete CDR3 reads CSARGQGTGELFF.

About this clone: The sequence runs out 3 residues before the end of the CDR3; the remainder is reconstructed from the germline J gene. The V gene is TRBV20-1, the J gene TRBJ2-6; a weak D match, TRBD1 (6 bases). Trimming took off 5 bases at V and 2 bases at J, with 10 bases between the two ends. This CDR3 is built from 14 residues. The germline V gene encodes CDR1 DFQATT and CDR2 SNEGSKA (reference sequence). The sequenced CDR3 bases are TGCAGTGCTGGGACACGTCCTGGGGCCAACGTC. Translation: CSAGTRPGANV. The CDR3 in full is CSAGTRPGANVLTF.